This T cell receptor (beta chain) was captured by sequencing in a study of blood T cells in healthy people across ages. Study observations and caveats: What prevented conclusive comparison of naive and antigen-experienced cells was that PBMCs were unsorted. Roughly linear age-related decline in beta diversity appeared, significant by age roughly 40.

The second PCR ran about 6 to 11 cycles with a sample-barcoded 5' primer and J-beta primers. The study obtained at least 3 million CDR3-containing paired-end reads from every sample. TCRdb analysed the 5' RACE reads with MiXCR anew, one entry per CDR3 protein. The table shows approximately 800,000 distinct CDR3 sequences, with 20% to 25% occurring only once. Trimming cost V 6 bases and J 2 bases; bases outside gene matches: 8. This CDR3 is built from 14 residues. CDR1 SQVTM and CDR2 ANQGSEA come from the germline V gene. Comment on this clonotype: Its specificity is unknown.

A further study also used this sample, focusing on T cells of mothers and their children.

Specimen: blood. V is TRBV29-1 and J is TRBJ2-7; TRBD1 matches at 9 bases. The clonotype was recovered from a boy aged 5-17 years in good health. Written as DNA, the CDR3 is TGCAGCGTGACCCCCCGGGACAGGGCCTACGAGCAGTACTTC. This sequence encodes CSVTPRDRAYEQYF.